The present T cell receptor (beta chain) was sequenced within a study of T cell responses to AZD1222 COVID-19 vaccine. Overall study findings and caveats: Repertoire samples came only from after the peak T cell response. Among the donors, most were white British and more were female, and clonal diversity was possibly underestimated. Spike-specific TCR breadth and depth were elevated following two AZD1222 doses.

Germline-derived CDR1 and CDR2 are LGHDT and YNNKEL (reference sequence). V shed 3 bases and J 13 bases; nucleotides not matched to a gene: 14. The CDR3 covers 15 residues. Turning to this clone: Its antigen remains unidentified.

The assay was immunoSEQ multiplex PCR, and TCRdb's table has in-frame clones only and misses some. The table shows fewer than 150,000 clones, with roughly 91% occurring only once. The sequenced sample was peripheral blood, obtained 28 days after the second AZD1222 dose. The chain joins TRBV3-1 (or the pseudogene TRBV3-2) to TRBJ2-1, with 8 bases lining up with TRBD2. This sequence originates from an adult who received the AZD1222 COVID-19 vaccine. The CDR3 nucleotides read TGTGCCAGCAGCCAGACCTTCTCCGCGGGGGGCCCCCAGTTCTTC. It translates to CASSQTFSAGGPQFF.